The sequence of this T cell receptor (beta chain) was determined in a study of radiation and T cells in renal cell carcinoma. Produced via immunoSEQ multiplex PCR; TCRdb's table is partial and in-frame only. The sample yields about 78,000 clones, 80% to 90% seen once. This sample's time point: blood 4 weeks post-SBRT, at nephrectomy. The treatment here: 15 Gy SBRT to primary tumor, nephrectomy 4 weeks later. The CDR3 is made up of 14 amino acids. V shed 10 bases and J shed 2 bases, with 15 bases lying between them. The germline V gene encodes CDR1 MDHEN and CDR2 SYDVKM. The sequence was collected from a woman aged 70-85 years with renal cell carcinoma. This rearrangement joins TRBV28 to TRBJ1-5; TRBD1 is a possible D gene (6 bases). Material: blood, obtained from a patient whose treatment included radiotherapy and nephrectomy. CDR3 in DNA: TGTGCCATCCAATACAGGGCTGGCAATCAGCCCCAGCATTTT. Amino acids: CAIQYRAGNQPQHF.